Shown below are 21 T cell receptor beta chains from a single sample sequenced in a study of control samples from healthy donors and cancer patients. TCRdb's table, derived via immunoSEQ multiplex PCR, lists solely in-frame clones and lacks some. The profile shows roughly 52,000 clones, 95% to 97% of them singletons. The sequencing input was blood. The source is a woman aged 25-40 years in good health.

In DNA, the CDR3 is TGTGCCAGCAGCCCGGCATCGACTAGCGGGGCCTACAATGAGCAGTTCTTC. Translated, it gives CASSPASTSGAYNEQFF. The rearrangement links TRBV5-8 to TRBJ2-1; 11 positions agree with TRBD2. Germline V lookup: CDR1 SGHTS, CDR2 YDEGEE. Trimming at V came to 4 bases and at J to 2 bases, leaving 8 bases not matched to a gene. This CDR3 is 17 amino acids long.

The CDR3 region has the DNA TGTGCCAGCAGTCCCGGGACCCCCCTTTCGCCCCTCCACTTT. It is translated as CASSPGTPLSPLHF. The genes are TRBV5-4 and TRBJ1-6; D may be TRBD1 (5 bases). The CDR3 spans 14 residues. CDR1 and CDR2 from the germline V gene are SGHNT and YYREEE (reference sequence). Trimming cost V 5 bases and J 13 bases, with 19 bases left between them.

This clone was seen a single time. The CDR3 loop reads CASSMSRGPIGELFF. The CDR3 DNA reads TGTGCCAGTAGTATGTCCAGGGGGCCAATCGGGGAGCTGTTTTTT. J is TRBJ2-2 and V is TRBV19; TRBD1 matches at 8 bases. Germline V gives CDR1 LNHDA, CDR2 SQIVND (reference sequence). The CDR3 contains 15 residues. The ends lost 3 bases at V and 7 bases at J; junction bases unmatched: 7.

As concerns this clone: This specimen includes other DNA sequences encoding the same CDR3. The CDR3 DNA follows: TGTGCCAGCAGTTCTACGGGGCAGAGCTACGAGCAGTACTTC. Translation: CASSSTGQSYEQYF. The chain is built from TRBV6-5 and TRBJ2-7; D tentatively fits TRBD1 or TRBD2 (5 bases each). Germline V gives CDR1 MNHEY, CDR2 SVGAGI. This CDR3 region has 14 residues. Trimming cost V 4 bases and J 3 bases, with 13 bases left between them.

This chain connects TRBV28 to TRBJ1-6; maybe TRBD1 (6 bases). Germline assignment: CDR1 MDHEN and CDR2 SYDVKM. This CDR3 has 15 residues. Trimming removed 3 bases at V and 10 bases at J, with 16 bases between. The CDR3 protein is CASSFVPTGRSPLHF. The CDR3, as DNA: TGTGCCAGCAGTTTTGTCCCAACAGGGCGCTCACCCCTCCACTTT.

The gene calls are TRBV6-5 and TRBJ2-7, with 11 bases that match TRBD2. The CDR3 is 15 amino acids. V dropped 4 bases and J dropped 5; count of bases not matched to a gene: 7. Germline V gives CDR1 MNHEY, CDR2 SVGAGI. This CDR3 reads CASSSTSGSRDEQYF. The CDR3 nucleotides are TGTGCCAGCAGTTCCACTAGCGGGAGCCGTGACGAGCAGTACTTC.

The rearrangement links TRBV2 to TRBJ1-4; no clear D. The germline gives CDR1 SNHLY, CDR2 FYNNEI. The CDR3 is 13 residues long. Trimming took 8 bases from V and 0 from J, leaving 7 bases between them. DNA of the CDR3: TGTGCCAGCTTAAGAACAACTAATGAAAAACTGTTTTTT. Its translation: CASLRTTNEKLFF.

Comments on this clone: This sample includes further DNA sequences coding for the same CDR3. V gene TRBV5-8 combines with J gene TRBJ2-3, with 10 bases aligning to TRBD1. V was pared by 3 bases and J by 0 bases, with 4 bases of the junction left unmatched. This CDR3 has 16 residues. Germline assignment: CDR1 SGHTS and CDR2 YDEGEE. The CDR3 DNA reads TGTGCCAGCAGCTGGGGACAGGGGTCTAGCACAGATACGCAGTATTTT. Protein product: CASSWGQGSSTDTQYF.

The genes are TRBV7-2 and TRBJ1-2; no definite D call. CDR3 length: 14 residues. Germline assignment: CDR1 SGHTA and CDR2 FQGNSA. V was shortened by 5 bases and J by 2 bases, with 12 bases between the two germline ends. CDR3 bases: TGTGCCAGCAGCCCCGATCCAGGAAACTATGGCTACACCTTC. Its translation is CASSPDPGNYGYTF.

The chain has TRBV28 and TRBJ1-5; D gene unclear. Germline V lookup: CDR1 MDHEN, CDR2 SYDVKM. The CDR3 length is 16 residues. Trimming shortened V by 6 bases and J by 2 bases, and 17 bases separated the two germline ends. CDR3: CASSYAGVSGNQPQHF. The CDR3 bases are TGTGCCAGCAGCTACGCCGGTGTCAGTGGCAATCAGCCCCAGCATTTT.

V is TRBV24-1 and J is TRBJ2-2; D call uncertain. This CDR3 comprises 15 residues. Germline CDR1 is KGHDR and CDR2 is SFDVKD. The V and J ends lost 0 bases and 1 base respectively, with 5 bases between them. The CDR3 loop is CATSDLVGNTGELFF. DNA of the CDR3: TGTGCCACCAGTGATTTGGTGGGGAACACCGGGGAGCTGTTTTTT.

V and J are TRBV13 and TRBJ2-7; D may match TRBD1 or TRBD2 (5 bases each). Germline V gene sequence: CDR1 PRHDT, CDR2 FYEKMQ (reference sequence). The germline V and J ends were trimmed by 6 bases and 3 bases, with 15 bases remaining between them. The CDR3 is 14 amino acids. CDR3 in DNA: TGTGCCAGCAGACATGGGGGAAAGGACTACGAGCAGTACTTC. It is translated as CASRHGGKDYEQYF. Looking up the rest from reference TRBV13 and TRBJ2-7 gives the full variable domain: AAGVIQSPRHLIKEKRETATLKCYPIPRHDTVYWYQQGPGQDPQFLISFYEKMQSDKGSIPDRFSAQQFSDYHSELNMSSLELGDSALYFCASRHGGKDYEQYFGPGTRLTVT.

The genes are TRBV6-1 and TRBJ2-5, with D tentatively TRBD1 (5 bases). V was shortened by 2 bases and J by 5 bases, with 21 bases between the two germline ends. The germline gives CDR1 MNHNS, CDR2 SASEGT. The CDR3 contains 17 residues. CDR3 bases: TGTGCCAGCAGTGAAAAGATTGGACACGAGGCCGTCGAGACCCAGTACTTC. It translates to CASSEKIGHEAVETQYF.

The V gene is TRBV15, the J gene TRBJ1-2, with D unclear. This CDR3 contains 15 residues. Per the germline V gene, CDR1 is LNHNV and CDR2 is YYDKDF (reference sequence). V dropped 1 base and J dropped 5 bases, with 14 bases sitting between them. CDR3 DNA: TGTGCCACCAGCAGAGGTGACGGAGGAGATTATGGCTACACCTTC. This codes for CATSRGDGGDYGYTF.

This chain connects TRBV28 to TRBJ2-5; 7 nucleotides line up with TRBD1. CDR1 is MDHEN and CDR2 is SYDVKM in the germline V gene. This CDR3 is built from 16 residues. V lost 4 bases, J lost 4 bases, and 12 bases stayed unmatched. This CDR3 is CASSSPTGSGIETQYF. DNA of the CDR3: TGTGCCAGCAGTTCCCCGACAGGGTCGGGCATAGAGACCCAGTACTTC.

The CDR3 coding sequence is TGTGCCAGCAGGGCCGAGGTTAGCACAGATACGCAGTATTTT. It translates to CASRAEVSTDTQYF. The J gene is TRBJ2-3, the V gene TRBV28; the D is unclear. V lost 6 bases, J lost 0 bases, and 10 bases lay in between. This CDR3 has 14 residues. The V gene's germline CDR1 is MDHEN and CDR2 SYDVKM.

This rearrangement joins TRBV5-8 to TRBJ2-3; 12 nucleotides align to TRBD2. The V gene end was trimmed by 2 bases and the J gene end by 2 bases; junction bases not matched to a gene: 9. This CDR3 spans 18 amino acids. Germline CDR1 is SGHTS and CDR2 is YDEGEE. The chain's CDR3 is CASSFFFGLAGYTDTQYF. The CDR3 DNA reads TGTGCCAGCAGCTTCTTTTTCGGACTAGCGGGATACACAGATACGCAGTATTTT.

On this clone: This may stem from a read error, because a much larger clone lies one nucleotide away. Here the CDR3 reads CANSSRLAGGTDTQYF. The CDR3 bases are TGTGCCAACAGTTCACGACTAGCGGGTGGGACAGATACGCAGTATTTT. The genes are TRBV27 and TRBJ2-3, with 10 bases lining up with TRBD2. This CDR3 has 16 residues. The germline V gene encodes CDR1 MNHEY and CDR2 SMNVEV (reference sequence).

The chain uses TRBV3-1 (or the pseudogene TRBV3-2) and TRBJ2-7; TRBD2 matches at 10 bases. Per germline, CDR1 LGHDT and CDR2 YNNKEL (reference sequence). This CDR3 has 16 amino acids. V trimming: 5 bases; J trimming: 0 bases; junction bases outside the gene matches: 7. The CDR3: CASSFRTSGVSYEQYF. CDR3 nucleotides: TGTGCCAGCAGCTTCCGGACTAGCGGAGTCTCCTACGAGCAGTACTTC.

The chain has TRBV3-1 (or the pseudogene TRBV3-2) and TRBJ2-7; the D gene is possibly TRBD1 (6 bases). The CDR3 totals 13 residues. Germline lookup yields CDR1 LGHDT and CDR2 YNNKEL (reference sequence). The V and J ends lost 4 bases and 0 bases respectively, with 7 bases between them. The CDR3, as DNA: TGTGCCAGCAGCCTGACAGGCTCCTACGAGCAGTACTTC. It translates to CASSLTGSYEQYF.

This clone was observed once. Germline is not matched at one junction end, which may reflect a read error. The rearrangement joins TRBV28 to TRBJ2-5; 7 bases map to TRBD2. Germline CDR1 and CDR2: MDHEN and SYDVKM. This CDR3 is 14 amino acids long. CDR3 sequence reads: CASSLSLADRYPNF. In DNA, the CDR3 is TGTGCCAGCAGTTTATCGCTAGCGGATAGATACCCCAACTTC.